What follows describes a single T cell receptor beta chain. One end of the junction fails to match germline, which may point to a read error. This record belongs to a study of T cell changes during pregnancy in multiple sclerosis. The method was immunoSEQ multiplex PCR; TCRdb's version includes in-frame clones alone and lacks a portion of them. This table has roughly 58,000 clones, around 92% appearing once. This material consisted of CD4+ T cells from peripheral blood mononuclear cells, taken after pregnancy. The clonotype originates from a female donor in good health, enrolled as a control in a pregnancy study.

The CDR3 region has the DNA TGTGCCAGCAGTGACCCGGTCTTC. Translated: CASSDPVF. The V gene is TRBV6-4, the J gene TRBJ1-2; D not certain. Per the germline V gene, CDR1 is MRHNA and CDR2 is SNTAGT. CDR3 length: 8 residues.